Each of the 17 T cell receptor beta chains below was sequenced from the same sample in a study of technical replicates of blood from several donors. Method: immunoSEQ multiplex PCR; TCRdb's copy keeps in-frame clones and lacks some. Among tens of thousands of clones listed, 85% to 95% were seen once. The sequenced material came from PBMCs. The source is a human donor in good health. Some clones in this sample may be carry-over from other donors' samples.

This clone has just one count. The chain joins TRBV5-4 to TRBJ1-3; D is unclear. The CDR3 loop spans 15 amino acids. The germline gives CDR1 SGHNT, CDR2 YYREEE (reference sequence). The germline V and J ends were trimmed by 2 bases and 0 bases, with 9 bases remaining between them. DNA of the CDR3: TGTGCCAGCAGCTTACCCAGTTACTCTGGAAACACCATATATTTT. It encodes CASSLPSYSGNTIYF.

The rearrangement joins TRBV6-6 to TRBJ1-6; D perhaps matches TRBD1 (6 bases). The CDR3 sequence is 15 residues long. Per germline, CDR1 MNHNY and CDR2 SVGAGI (reference sequence). V was cut by 7 bases and J by 1 base, with 11 bases left in between. In DNA form, the CDR3 reads TGTGCCAGCAACGAACAGGGATCCTATAATTCACCCCTCCACTTT. Translation: CASNEQGSYNSPLHF.

CDR3 loop: CARSLRVRDSRTDTQYF. For the CDR3, the DNA is TGTGCCAGAAGCTTGAGGGTGCGGGACAGTCGGACAGATACGCAGTATTTT. The chain uses TRBV5-3 and TRBJ2-3, with D tentatively TRBD1 (7 bases). TRBV5-3 is recorded as an ORF, its role being uncertain. V lost 1 base, J lost 3 bases, and 18 bases lay in between. CDR3 length equals 17 residues.

J is TRBJ2-7 and V is TRBV5-1, with 13 bases that match TRBD2. Germline values: CDR1 SGHRS, CDR2 YFSETQ. The V segment lost 4 bases and the J segment 6 bases; nucleotides outside the gene matches: 4. CDR3 length equals 14 residues. The CDR3 reads CASSPGLAGSEQYF. DNA of the CDR3: TGCGCCAGCAGCCCGGGACTAGCGGGAAGCGAGCAGTACTTC.

J is TRBJ2-1 and V is TRBV5-6, with 8 bases fitting TRBD2. The V segment lost 5 bases and the J segment 4 bases; nucleotides outside the gene matches: 8. CDR1 is SGHDT and CDR2 is YYEEEE in the germline V gene. The CDR3 totals 15 residues. In DNA form, the CDR3 reads TGTGCCAGCAGATTAGGACGGGAGGGATACAATGAGCAGTTCTTC. Its protein product is CASRLGREGYNEQFF.

The gene calls are TRBV6-5 and TRBJ1-5; no firm D call. Per the germline V gene, CDR1 is MNHEY and CDR2 is SVGAGI. V shed 4 bases and J shed 1 base, with 5 bases lying between them. The CDR3 sequence is 13 residues long. The CDR3 nucleotides are TGTGCCAGCAGTTTGAGGAGCAATCAGCCCCAGCATTTT. Its protein is CASSLRSNQPQHF.

The chain employs TRBV5-8 and TRBJ2-6; TRBD1 matches at 8 bases. This CDR3 has 16 amino acids. Germline CDR1 SGHTS, CDR2 YDEGEE. V shed 2 bases and J 5 bases; nucleotides not matched to a gene: 6. CDR3 amino acids: CASSLITGGWANVLTF. CDR3 DNA: TGTGCCAGCAGCTTAATCACAGGGGGATGGGCCAACGTCCTGACTTTC.

The chain employs TRBV6-5 and TRBJ2-2; weak D call: TRBD2 (5 bases). The CDR3 covers 16 residues. Germline assignment: CDR1 MNHEY and CDR2 SVGAGI. Trimming cost V 4 bases and J 4 bases, with 16 bases left between them. The CDR3 spells CASSSRTTRGTGELFF. CDR3 in DNA: TGTGCCAGCAGTTCCCGGACGACCCGGGGCACCGGGGAGCTGTTTTTT.

The sample holds one count of this clone. V gene TRBV5-6 combines with J gene TRBJ2-1; TRBD1 agrees at 7 bases. The V segment lost 3 bases and the J segment 9 bases; nucleotides outside the gene matches: 9. Germline V gives CDR1 SGHDT, CDR2 YYEEEE. This CDR3 region has 14 residues. DNA of the CDR3: TGTGCCAGCAGCTATGCAACAGGGGTCGGTGAGCAGTTCTTC. This gives the protein CASSYATGVGEQFF.

This chain connects TRBV7-3 to TRBJ1-1, with no clear D. Trimming stripped 5 bases from V and 3 bases from J, with 10 bases between. This CDR3 is built from 13 residues. Looked up from germline, CDR1 is SGHTA and CDR2 is FQGTGA. Here the CDR3 reads CASSQDSDTEAFF. The DNA of the CDR3 is TGTGCCAGCAGCCAAGACTCTGACACTGAAGCTTTCTTT.

This clone was found once. The V and J genes are TRBV6-1 and TRBJ1-5, with D possibly TRBD1 on 5 matching bases. The germline CDR1 and CDR2 sequences are MNHNS and SASEGT. Trimming stripped 0 bases from V and 7 bases from J, with 10 bases between. The CDR3 sequence is 14 residues long. CDR3 residues: CASSEAHKGQPQHF. CDR3 in DNA: TGTGCCAGCAGTGAAGCTCATAAGGGGCAGCCCCAGCATTTT.

This CDR3 reads CASSFGQGNTEAFF. CDR3 DNA: TGTGCCAGCAGCTTCGGACAGGGGAACACTGAAGCTTTCTTT. J is TRBJ1-1 and V is TRBV7-2; 8 bases align to TRBD1. V was clipped by 3 bases and J by 1 base; unmatched bases: 1. CDR1 and CDR2 (germline): SGHTA, FQGNSA. This CDR3 contains 14 residues.

The CDR3 loop is CASSQGLAGGPNTGELFF. DNA for the CDR3: TGCGCCAGCAGCCAAGGACTAGCGGGAGGGCCGAACACCGGGGAGCTGTTTTTT. The gene calls are TRBV4-3 and TRBJ2-2, with 14 bases identical to TRBD2. The CDR3 is 18 residues long. Germline loops: CDR1 LGHNA, CDR2 YSLEER. Trimming removed 1 base from V and 0 bases from J; junction bases left unmatched: 1.

The chain combines TRBV27 with TRBJ2-7, with TRBD1 matching 8 bases. J gave up 4 bases and V 2 bases, and 4 bases lay outside the gene matches. The CDR3 is made up of 14 amino acids. Germline CDR1 MNHEY, CDR2 SMNVEV (reference sequence). Here the CDR3 reads CASSLSDRGYEQYF. The DNA for the CDR3 is TGTGCCAGCAGTTTAAGCGACAGGGGTTACGAGCAGTACTTC.

The V gene is TRBV5-1, the J gene TRBJ2-5; 7 nucleotides line up with TRBD2. Germline V gene sequence: CDR1 SGHRS, CDR2 YFSETQ. Trimming took 1 base from V and 2 from J; bases not matched to a gene: 2. This CDR3 spans 14 amino acids. CDR3 sequence: CASSLTSAQETQYF. The CDR3 nucleotides are TGCGCCAGCAGCTTGACTAGCGCTCAAGAGACCCAGTACTTC. The full variable domain, with the rest looked up from reference TRBV5-1 and TRBJ2-5, is KAGVTQTPRYLIKTRGQQVTLSCSPISGHRSVSWYQQTPGQGLQFLFEYFSETQRNKGNFPGRFSGRQFSNSRSEMNVSTLELGDSALYLCASSLTSAQETQYFGPGTRLLVL.

The chain joins TRBV30 to TRBJ1-1, with D maybe TRBD1 (5 bases). Trimming removed 0 bases at V and 5 bases at J, with 22 bases between. The CDR3 contains 17 residues. Per the germline V gene, CDR1 is GTSNPN and CDR2 is SVGIG (reference sequence). The CDR3 sequence is CAWSVRGTHRRGTEAFF. The DNA for the CDR3 is TGTGCCTGGAGTGTACGAGGGACTCACCGGAGAGGGACTGAAGCTTTCTTT.

The V call is TRBV10-3, the J call TRBJ1-2, with a possible D match to TRBD1 (5 bases). V was trimmed by 0 bases and J by 2 bases, leaving 7 bases between them. This CDR3 has 14 residues. The germline gives CDR1 ENHRY, CDR2 SYGVKD. The CDR3 loop reads CAISESQGNYGYTF. CDR3 nucleotide sequence: TGTGCCATCAGTGAGTCCCAGGGAAACTATGGCTACACCTTC.